Below, 14 T cell receptor beta chains from the same sample are listed, as sequenced in a study of blood T cell repertoires in COVID-19. The protocol was immunoSEQ multiplex PCR, while the TCRdb copy is restricted to in-frame clones and leaves out a portion. The table shows 150,000 to 200,000 clones, with around nine tenths occurring only once. Sequenced: peripheral blood. All receptors come from a woman in her 70s with COVID-19, enrolled during active disease.

The gene calls are TRBV5-1 and TRBJ2-2; unclear D gene. The CDR3 consists of 13 residues. V lost 1 base and J lost 6, with 7 bases in between. In germline, CDR1 is SGHRS, CDR2 YFSETQ. CDR3 sequence (DNA): TGCGCCAGCAGCTTGACTCCCGCCGGGGAGCTGTTTTTT. Translation gives CASSLTPAGELFF.

The chain carries TRBV27 and TRBJ2-7, with TRBD1 as a possible D gene (6 bases). Germline assignment: CDR1 MNHEY and CDR2 SMNVEV (reference sequence). With 4 bases removed from V and 5 bases from J, the gap between germline ends came to 12 bases. There are 13 residues in the CDR3. The CDR3 here is CASSSNRDHEQYF. The CDR3, as DNA: TGTGCCAGCAGTTCCAACAGGGACCACGAGCAGTACTTC.

The chain recombines TRBV27 with TRBJ2-4, with 11 bases lining up with TRBD1. The length of the CDR3 is 15 residues. J lost 5 bases, V lost 5 bases, and 5 bases had no gene match. CDR1 MNHEY and CDR2 SMNVEV come from the germline V gene (reference sequence). CDR3 amino acids: CASSTWDRGENIQYF. DNA of the CDR3: TGTGCCAGCAGTACGTGGGACAGGGGGGAAAACATTCAGTACTTC.

CDR3 sequence (DNA): TGTGCCAGCAGACTTACCGGGATACTCCACTTT. Protein: CASRLTGILHF. The chain is built from TRBV12-3 or TRBV12-4 and TRBJ1-6, with D unresolved. V gave up 6 bases and J gave up 16 bases, with 13 bases separating them. This CDR3 comprises 11 residues.

The CDR3 region is CASSQGSAVTEAFF. CDR3 DNA sequence: TGTGCCAGCAGCCAAGGATCAGCGGTCACTGAAGCTTTCTTT. The V gene is TRBV14, the J gene TRBJ1-1; D is uncertain. Trimming stripped 1 base from V and 4 bases from J, with 10 bases between. This CDR3 is 14 amino acids long. Looked up from germline, CDR1 is SGHDN and CDR2 is FVKESK. The variable domain in full, completed from reference TRBV14 and TRBJ1-1, reads EAGVTQFPSHSVIEKGQTVTLRCDPISGHDNLYWYRRVMGKEIKFLLHFVKESKQDESGMPNNRFLAERTGGTYSTLKVQPAELEDSGVYFCASSQGSAVTEAFFGQGTRLTVV.

The CDR3 DNA reads TGTGCCAGCAGCGTCATGGACAGTCTTTACAATGAGCAGTTCTTC. This gives the protein CASSVMDSLYNEQFF. This sequence joins TRBV9 and TRBJ2-1, with D tentatively TRBD1 (6 bases). The CDR3 length is 15 residues. The germline V gene encodes CDR1 SGDLS and CDR2 YYNGEE. Trimming removed 2 bases at V and 4 bases at J, with 13 bases between.

Only a few counts were recorded for this clone. This chain links TRBV6-5 with TRBJ1-2; TRBD1 might be the D (6 bases). V was trimmed by 6 bases and J by 4 bases, leaving 9 bases between them. Germline CDR1 reads MNHEY; CDR2 reads SVGAGI. There are 12 residues in the CDR3. The CDR3 loop reads CASSIQGYGYTF. CDR3 nucleotide sequence: TGTGCCAGCAGCATACAGGGCTATGGCTACACCTTC.

Details on this clone: Other DNA sequences in this specimen translate into the identical CDR3. The rearrangement uses TRBV5-4 and TRBJ1-1; 8 bases match TRBD1. In germline, CDR1 is SGHNT, CDR2 YYREEE (reference sequence). The CDR3 has 14 residues. The J segment lost 3 bases and the V segment lost 0 bases, leaving 1 base of the junction unmatched. The CDR3 spells CASSLGQGYTEAFF. Written as DNA, the CDR3 is TGTGCCAGCAGCTTGGGACAGGGGTACACTGAAGCTTTCTTT.

This chain joins TRBV18 and TRBJ2-7, with 9 bases identical to TRBD1. J was trimmed by 3 bases and V by 0 bases; bases with no gene match: 12. Germline CDR1 reads KGHSH; CDR2 reads LQKENI. The CDR3 runs 18 residues. The CDR3 sequence: CASSPPIGQGKSFYEQYF. CDR3 in DNA: TGTGCCAGCTCACCACCGATCGGACAGGGGAAATCCTTCTACGAGCAGTACTTC.

The chain joins TRBV7-2 to TRBJ2-3, with 10 bases that match TRBD1. The V segment lost 3 bases and the J segment 5 bases; nucleotides outside the gene matches: 2. The V gene's germline CDR1 is SGHTA and CDR2 FQGNSA. This CDR3 contains 14 residues. The CDR3 region has the DNA TGTGCCAGCAGCTTTGACAGGGGGCTAGATACGCAGTATTTT. This translates into CASSFDRGLDTQYF.

The chain joins TRBV20-1 to TRBJ1-4; D not resolved. Germline V lookup: CDR1 DFQATT, CDR2 SNEGSKA (reference sequence). V dropped 8 bases and J dropped 10 bases, with 14 bases sitting between them. The CDR3 loop spans 11 amino acids. CDR3 amino acids: CSLPSGGKLFF. DNA of the CDR3: TGCAGTCTCCCCAGTGGCGGAAAACTGTTTTTT.

This chain links TRBV2 with TRBJ1-4; possibly TRBD1 for D (5 bases). Trimming took off 4 bases at V and 13 bases at J, with 19 bases between the two ends. The CDR3 has 14 amino acids. Looked up from germline, CDR1 is SNHLY and CDR2 is FYNNEI. CDR3 DNA sequence: TGTGCCAGCAGTGGCAACAGGTTTGCACCTCGACTGTTTTTT. This gives the protein CASSGNRFAPRLFF.

This clone was counted a few times. This chain connects TRBV5-1 to TRBJ1-5; possible D gene TRBD1, 6 bases. This CDR3 is 15 amino acids long. Germline assignment: CDR1 SGHRS and CDR2 YFSETQ. V was shortened by 0 bases and J by 1 base, with 8 bases between the two germline ends. The CDR3 loop reads CASSLAGVSNQPQHF. For the CDR3, the DNA is TGCGCCAGCAGCTTGGCAGGGGTCAGCAATCAGCCCCAGCATTTT. The full variable domain, completed using reference TRBV5-1 and TRBJ1-5, is KAGVTQTPRYLIKTRGQQVTLSCSPISGHRSVSWYQQTPGQGLQFLFEYFSETQRNKGNFPGRFSGRQFSNSRSEMNVSTLELGDSALYLCASSLAGVSNQPQHFGDGTRLSIL.

The DNA for the CDR3 is TGTGCCAGCAGCCAGGGGCGCGACGATTCACCCCTCCACTTT. It encodes CASSQGRDDSPLHF. This rearrangement joins TRBV3-1 (or the pseudogene TRBV3-2) to TRBJ1-6; D perhaps matches TRBD1 (5 bases). Trimming left V 3 bases short and J 8 bases short, with 11 bases between. This CDR3 region has 14 residues. Germline CDR1 reads LGHDT; CDR2 reads YNNKEL (reference sequence).